This T cell receptor (beta chain) was identified in a study of lymphopenia after photon versus proton radiotherapy. Overall study findings and caveats: Photon-treated patients lost naive T cells and TCR diversity; proton-treated stayed stable. In patients who died, overall survival fell as post-nadir TCR diversity dropped more. After the lymphocyte nadir, photon-treated repertoires showed oligoclonal expansion, especially of CD8+ Temra cells. Only patients who died were analyzed for survival; proton advantage is unproven.

Trimming left V 1 base short and J 1 base short, with 4 bases between. Germline CDR1 and CDR2: LNHDA and SQIVND (reference sequence). The CDR3 extends over 14 amino acids. This clone was detected only once. The antigen remains undetermined. TCRdb keeps only in-frame clones here, not all; method: immunoSEQ multiplex PCR. The data contain roughly 30,000 clones, 90% to 95% of them singletons. This specimen was peripheral blood, taken from a patient treated with photon-based radiotherapy. The sequence was collected from a woman aged 50 to 60 with cholangiocarcinoma. The chain links TRBV19 to TRBJ2-2; D is unresolved. The CDR3 sequence is CASSIAGNTGELFF. The CDR3 nucleotides read TGTGCCAGTAGTATAGCAGGGAACACCGGGGAGCTGTTTTTT.